This passage covers 12 T cell receptor beta chains from one sample sequenced in a study of shared clonotypes between healthy human individuals. This table comes from immunoSEQ multiplex PCR, and its TCRdb copy is limited to in-frame clones, with some not included. The repertoire has about 1.1 million clones, approximately 80% of them found once; the top ten carry almost 0.9%. The sequenced material came from memory CD4+ T cells from PBMCs. Subset defined: CD45RA-negative fraction. The receptors were gathered from a young man in good health. Some clones in this sample may be carry-over from other donors' samples.

This clone has just a few counts. A much larger clone differs from this one at a single base, so this may be a read error. This chain connects TRBV13 to TRBJ1-1; tentative D call: TRBD1 (5 bases). CDR3 length: 13 residues. V was trimmed by 5 bases and J by 1 base, leaving 8 bases between them. Germline assignment: CDR1 PRHDT and CDR2 FYEKMQ (reference sequence). This CDR3 is CASSRGQNTEAFF. DNA for the CDR3: TGTGCCAGCAGCCGAGGACAGAACACTGAAGCTTTCTTT.

The chain couples TRBV7-3 to TRBJ2-1; D gene uncertain. The CDR3 has 15 amino acids. V lost 3 bases and J lost 0, with 9 bases in between. Germline assignment: CDR1 SGHTA and CDR2 FQGTGA. CDR3 in amino acids: CASSLARSSYNEQFF. CDR3 nucleotide sequence: TGTGCCAGCAGCTTGGCCAGGAGCTCCTACAATGAGCAGTTCTTC. The variable domain in full, completed from reference TRBV7-3 and TRBJ2-1, reads GAGVSQTPSNKVTEKGKYVELRCDPISGHTALYWYRQSLGQGPEFLIYFQGTGAADDSGLPNDRFFAVRPEGSVSTLKIQRTERGDSAVYLCASSLARSSYNEQFFGPGTRLTVL.

The chain uses TRBV4-1 and TRBJ2-7; 7 bases are shared with TRBD1. After removal of 2 bases from V and 6 bases from J, the junction contained 16 bases not matched to a gene. The CDR3 is made up of 17 amino acids. Germline CDR1 reads MGHRA; CDR2 reads YSYEKL. In nucleotides, the CDR3 is TGCGCCAGCAGCCAATTCCCACCGGGACAGCCACCCTCCGAGCAGTACTTC. As protein: CASSQFPPGQPPSEQYF.

The chain couples TRBV2 to TRBJ2-2, with a weak D call TRBD1 (6 bases). This CDR3 comprises 14 residues. Germline CDR1 reads SNHLY; CDR2 reads FYNNEI. The V end lost 8 bases, the J end lost 4 bases, and 14 bases lay between the germline ends. CDR3 amino acids: CASRTDSVTGELFF. The DNA for the CDR3 is TGTGCCAGCCGAACGGACAGTGTCACCGGGGAGCTGTTTTTT.

The J gene is TRBJ2-2, the V gene TRBV5-1; possible D gene TRBD2, 6 bases. Trimming took off 4 bases at V and 3 bases at J, with 19 bases between the two ends. Germline CDR1 reads SGHRS; CDR2 reads YFSETQ. The length of the CDR3 is 17 residues. CDR3 sequence: CASSPSPLASYTGELFF. CDR3 sequence (DNA): TGCGCCAGCAGCCCCTCCCCTCTAGCGAGCTACACCGGGGAGCTGTTTTTT.

The rearrangement uses TRBV29-1 and TRBJ2-7; 10 bases line up with TRBD1. There are 12 residues in the CDR3. Trimming cost V 7 bases and J 11 bases; bases outside gene matches: 11. Per germline, CDR1 SQVTM and CDR2 ANQGSEA. CDR3 sequence (DNA): TGCAGCGCTCGCCGGGACAGGGGAATAGAGTACTTC. Protein: CSARRDRGIEYF.

This clone was seen a handful of times. V is TRBV6-6 and J is TRBJ1-3; D might be TRBD1 (6 bases). This CDR3 region has 16 residues. Germline V gene data show CDR1 as MNHNY and CDR2 as SVGAGI (reference sequence). Trimming left V 8 bases short and J 0 bases short, with 17 bases between. The CDR3 sequence: CASRGRQDISGNTIYF. The CDR3 coding sequence is TGTGCCAGCCGGGGACGACAGGATATCTCTGGAAACACCATATATTTT.

This clone was seen a few times. The J gene is TRBJ1-2, the V gene TRBV6-5; TRBD1 agrees at 8 bases. The CDR3 has 13 residues. CDR1 is MNHEY and CDR2 is SVGAGI in the germline V gene. Trimming cost V 6 bases and J 5 bases; bases outside gene matches: 5. The CDR3 bases are TGTGCCAGCAGAAAGGACAGGGATTATGGCTACACCTTC. Amino acids: CASRKDRDYGYTF.

The genes are TRBV6-9 and TRBJ2-5; TRBD1 aligns across 9 bases. Germline V gene data show CDR1 as MNHGY and CDR2 as SVAAGI. V lost 4 bases and J lost 4; bases outside the gene matches: 10. The CDR3 length is 16 residues. The CDR3 DNA sequence: TGTGCCAGCAGTTTTGGGACAGGGATTAGGAGAGAGACCCAGTACTTC. Protein: CASSFGTGIRRETQYF.

The chain couples TRBV2 to TRBJ1-5; D is possibly TRBD1 (5 bases). CDR1 and CDR2 (germline): SNHLY, FYNNEI. The CDR3 is 15 residues long. With 7 bases removed from V and 1 base from J, the gap between germline ends came to 14 bases. The CDR3 bases are TGTGCCAGCAAGGATAGCGACAGAAGCAATCAGCCCCAGCATTTT. Amino acid sequence: CASKDSDRSNQPQHF.

This clone was detected a few times. The rearrangement links TRBV2 to TRBJ2-1, with D possibly TRBD1 on 5 matching bases. Trimming stripped 6 bases from V and 0 bases from J, with 9 bases between. The CDR3 extends over 14 amino acids. Germline CDR1 reads SNHLY; CDR2 reads FYNNEI. The CDR3 nucleotides read TGTGCCAGCAGAAGACAGAGCTCCTACAATGAGCAGTTCTTC. Translated, it gives CASRRQSSYNEQFF.

The V call is TRBV15, the J call TRBJ1-1, with 8 nucleotides matching TRBD1. Trimming cost V 2 bases and J 1 base; bases outside gene matches: 3. CDR3 length: 15 residues. Germline values: CDR1 LNHNV, CDR2 YYDKDF (reference sequence). Written as DNA, the CDR3 is TGTGCCACCAGCAGAATCGGGACAGGGAACACTGAAGCTTTCTTT. Translation: CATSRIGTGNTEAFF.